This T cell receptor (beta chain) was sequenced for a study of T cells after yellow fever vaccination. The CDR3 is 15 residues long. The germline gives CDR1 SGHAT, CDR2 FQNNGV. V lost 4 bases to trimming and J lost 9 bases; unmatched junction nucleotides: 11. MiXCR, applied by TCRdb to the 5' RACE reads, yields one record per CDR3 protein. The data hold 100,000 to 150,000 distinct CDR3 sequences, with about 8.8% observed a single time. The table lists this clonotype with a count of one. Source: CD8+ T cells sorted from PBMCs, taken on the day of the yellow fever booster vaccination. This chain connects TRBV11-2 to TRBJ2-1; TRBD1 aligns across 8 bases. This TCR was sampled from a man aged 18-30 years who received the YFV17D yellow fever vaccine. CDR3 region: CASSSRDRPNSEQFF. Here the CDR3 DNA reads TGTGCCAGCAGCTCCCGGGACAGGCCCAATAGTGAGCAGTTCTTC.